Below, 26 T cell receptor beta chains from the same sample are listed, as sequenced in a study of early stage breast cancer tumors. Sequenced by immunoSEQ multiplex PCR; TCRdb stores in-frame clones only, minus some. The data hold approximately 20,000 clones, with 76% observed a single time. Sequences were obtained from blood. The receptors were gathered from a person in their sixties or seventies with breast cancer.

The V gene is TRBV10-2, the J gene TRBJ2-2, with 7 bases matching TRBD1. J lost 9 bases, V lost 4 bases, and 5 bases had no gene match. The CDR3 runs to 13 residues. CDR1 is WSHSY, CDR2 SAAADI, per germline. The CDR3 sequence is CASSGQGGRELFF. CDR3 bases: TGCGCCAGCAGTGGACAGGGTGGGCGGGAGCTGTTTTTT.

The V and J genes are TRBV27 and TRBJ1-6; D remains ambiguous. Per germline, CDR1 MNHEY and CDR2 SMNVEV (reference sequence). V was shortened by 5 bases and J by 11 bases, with 10 bases between the two germline ends. The CDR3 has 12 amino acids. The CDR3 coding sequence is TGTGCCAGCAGTCCCCAGCGGGCACCCCTCCACTTT. Translated: CASSPQRAPLHF.

V is TRBV7-9 and J is TRBJ1-3, with D maybe TRBD1 (6 bases). Looked up from germline, CDR1 is SEHNR and CDR2 is FQNEAQ (reference sequence). The CDR3 runs to 15 residues. V was pared by 5 bases and J by 1 base, with 12 bases between. The CDR3 reads CASSRSTGSGNTIYF. CDR3 nucleotide sequence: TGTGCCAGCAGCCGAAGTACAGGGTCTGGAAACACCATATATTTT.

The V call is TRBV30, the J call TRBJ1-5; D not certain. Germline CDR1 GTSNPN, CDR2 SVGIG (reference sequence). This CDR3 contains 13 residues. V was trimmed by 0 bases and J by 10 bases, leaving 13 bases between them. CDR3 bases: TGTGCCTGGAGTGTAGGCTCTAAGGGACCCCAGCATTTT. Its protein product is CAWSVGSKGPQHF.

The gene calls are TRBV5-4 and TRBJ1-2; the match to TRBD1 covers 11 bases. CDR3 length: 17 residues. CDR1 is SGHNT, CDR2 YYREEE, per germline (reference sequence). The J segment lost 4 bases and the V segment lost 3 bases, leaving 11 bases of the junction unmatched. Here the CDR3 DNA reads TGTGCCAGCAGCTGGGGATCCGGGACAGGGGGTCGCTATGGCTACACCTTC. Protein: CASSWGSGTGGRYGYTF. Full variable domain (rest looked up from reference TRBV5-4 and TRBJ1-2): ETGVTQSPTHLIKTRGQQVTLRCSSQSGHNTVSWYQQALGQGPQFIFQYYREEENGRGNFPPRFSGLQFPNYSSELNVNALELDDSALYLCASSWGSGTGGRYGYTFGSGTRLTVV.

This chain uses TRBV18 with TRBJ1-3; D is unclear. V lost 3 bases, J lost 0 bases, and 9 bases lay in between. This CDR3 spans 15 amino acids. The germline V gene encodes CDR1 KGHSH and CDR2 LQKENI. The CDR3 is CASSPLRSSGNTIYF. As DNA, the CDR3 is TGTGCCAGCTCACCCCTTCGAAGCTCTGGAAACACCATATATTTT.

The chain combines TRBV2 with TRBJ1-6, with no clear D. The V end lost 7 bases, the J end lost 7 bases, and 5 bases lay between the germline ends. In germline, CDR1 is SNHLY, CDR2 FYNNEI. The CDR3 consists of 11 residues. CDR3: CASTGNSPLHF. CDR3 sequence (DNA): TGTGCCAGCACTGGGAATTCACCCCTCCACTTT.

The chain combines TRBV4-1 with TRBJ2-5; 9 bases match TRBD1. The length of the CDR3 is 16 residues. In germline, CDR1 is MGHRA, CDR2 YSYEKL. With V trimmed by 4 bases and J by 1 base, 7 bases remained unmatched. The chain's CDR3 is CASSPSGQGLQETQYF. CDR3 DNA sequence: TGCGCCAGCAGCCCATCGGGACAGGGCCTCCAAGAGACCCAGTACTTC.

The chain employs TRBV19 and TRBJ1-1, with 7 bases matching TRBD1. V dropped 5 bases and J dropped 3; count of bases not matched to a gene: 12. Germline values: CDR1 LNHDA, CDR2 SQIVND (reference sequence). CDR3 length: 16 amino acids. CDR3 nucleotides: TGTGCCAGTAGTCTGGGCAGGGGGTACACCGACACTGAAGCTTTCTTT. Translating gives CASSLGRGYTDTEAFF.

The gene calls are TRBV19 and TRBJ2-5; 8 nucleotides match TRBD1. Germline values: CDR1 LNHDA, CDR2 SQIVND (reference sequence). V was clipped by 5 bases and J by 5 bases; unmatched bases: 7. The CDR3 has 14 residues. The CDR3 DNA sequence: TGTGCCAGTAGTGACAGGGGTGAGGCGGAGACCCAGTACTTC. Its protein product is CASSDRGEAETQYF.

The V and J genes are TRBV2 and TRBJ2-5; D is possibly TRBD1 (6 bases). Trimming cost V 8 bases and J 3 bases, with 13 bases left between them. The CDR3 extends over 13 amino acids. Germline CDR1 is SNHLY and CDR2 is FYNNEI. Here the CDR3 reads CASGTNREETQYF. The CDR3 bases are TGTGCCAGCGGGACAAACAGAGAAGAGACCCAGTACTTC.

The rearrangement joins TRBV19 to TRBJ2-1, with a weak D call TRBD2 (6 bases). This CDR3 contains 12 residues. Looked up from germline, CDR1 is LNHDA and CDR2 is SQIVND (reference sequence). V was shortened by 3 bases and J by 9 bases, with 9 bases between the two germline ends. The DNA for the CDR3 is TGTGCCAGTAGTATCTGGGGAGGTGAGCAGTTCTTC. Translation gives CASSIWGGEQFF.

The chain has TRBV6-1 and TRBJ2-3, with 9 bases fitting TRBD2. This CDR3 comprises 14 residues. Germline values: CDR1 MNHNS, CDR2 SASEGT. Trimming took 4 bases from V and 1 from J; bases not matched to a gene: 0. CDR3 loop: CASSVAGGTDTQYF. In DNA, the CDR3 is TGTGCCAGCAGTGTAGCGGGAGGCACAGATACGCAGTATTTT.

Concerning this clone itself: Mismatch with germline at one junction end may stem from a read error. The sample has other DNA sequences that encode this CDR3 too. The chain links TRBV11-1 to TRBJ2-5; D might be TRBD2 (7 bases). Germline-derived CDR1 and CDR2 are SGHAT and FQDESV (reference sequence). This CDR3 has 14 residues. The CDR3 DNA follows: TGTGCCAGCAGCTTACGGGGGGCCCAAGAGACTCAGTACTTC. This gives the protein CASSLRGAQETQYF.

The V and J genes are TRBV5-5 and TRBJ1-2, with 9 bases fitting TRBD1. Looked up from germline, CDR1 is SGHKS and CDR2 is YYEKEE (reference sequence). V gave up 3 bases and J gave up 4 bases; unmatched junction bases: 10. The CDR3 contains 16 residues. CDR3 sequence (DNA): TGTGCCAGCAGCTGGGGGACAGGGAAAGTAAGCTATGGCTACACCTTC. Protein: CASSWGTGKVSYGYTF.

The rearrangement uses TRBV28 and TRBJ2-3, with 10 bases matching TRBD2. The germline V gene has CDR1 MDHEN and CDR2 SYDVKM. The CDR3 runs 15 residues. With V trimmed by 3 bases and J by 1 base, 1 base remained unmatched. Here the CDR3 DNA reads TGTGCCAGCAGTTTCGGGACTAGCGGCACAGATACGCAGTATTTT. Encoded protein: CASSFGTSGTDTQYF.

The chain uses TRBV27 and TRBJ1-5; TRBD1 matches at 11 bases. V lost 5 bases and J lost 4; bases outside the gene matches: 4. The germline gives CDR1 MNHEY, CDR2 SMNVEV (reference sequence). The CDR3 has 15 amino acids. For the CDR3, the DNA is TGTGCCAGCAGTCCAGGGACAGGGGGTAATCAGCCCCAGCATTTT. Translated: CASSPGTGGNQPQHF.

The gene calls are TRBV5-6 and TRBJ2-3, with 7 bases matching TRBD2. CDR1 is SGHDT and CDR2 is YYEEEE in the germline V gene. The CDR3 runs to 15 residues. Trimming took 7 bases from V and 2 from J; bases not matched to a gene: 10. CDR3 residues: CASVLLREFTDTQYF. In DNA, the CDR3 is TGTGCCAGCGTCTTGTTGCGGGAGTTCACAGATACGCAGTATTTT.

The genes are TRBV7-8 and TRBJ1-3; maybe TRBD1 (5 bases). V dropped 5 bases and J dropped 8 bases, with 13 bases sitting between them. Per the germline V gene, CDR1 is SGHVS and CDR2 is FQNEAQ. CDR3 length equals 13 residues. The CDR3 spells CASSDSMGDTIYF. The CDR3 region has the DNA TGTGCCAGCAGCGACAGCATGGGAGACACCATATATTTT.

The V gene is TRBV4-2, the J gene TRBJ2-1, with D perhaps matching TRBD2 (6 bases). CDR1 is LGHNA, CDR2 YNFKEQ, per germline. The CDR3 is made up of 17 amino acids. Trimming removed 0 bases from V and 4 bases from J, with 16 bases in between. In DNA, the CDR3 is TGTGCCAGCAGCCAAGAACCCGATGGTAGCGGATACAATGAGCAGTTCTTC. It translates to CASSQEPDGSGYNEQFF.

This rearrangement joins TRBV18 to TRBJ1-3; D remains unclear. Trimming pared 3 bases from V and 0 bases from J, leaving 18 bases between. The germline V gene encodes CDR1 KGHSH and CDR2 LQKENI. The CDR3 length is 18 residues. CDR3 loop: CASSPGLVTDSSGNTIYF. CDR3 sequence (DNA): TGTGCCAGCTCACCGGGGTTGGTGACTGATAGCTCTGGAAACACCATATATTTT. Full variable domain (outside the CDR3, taken from reference TRBV18 and TRBJ1-3): NAGVMQNPRHLVRRRGQEARLRCSPMKGHSHVYWYRQLPEEGLKFMVYLQKENIIDESGMPKERFSAEFPKEGPSILRIQQVVRGDSAAYFCASSPGLVTDSSGNTIYFGEGSWLTVV.

This clone has just one count. The CDR3 sequence is CASSLEPSGYSDTQYF. CDR3 DNA sequence: TGTGCCAGCAGCTTAGAGCCTAGCGGTTATTCAGATACGCAGTATTTT. The rearrangement uses TRBV11-2 and TRBJ2-3; 7 bases map to TRBD2. Germline V gives CDR1 SGHAT, CDR2 FQNNGV. V shed 0 bases and J 4 bases; nucleotides not matched to a gene: 7. This CDR3 is built from 16 residues.

The rearrangement links TRBV27 to TRBJ2-5; 9 bases agree with TRBD1. Germline V gene lookup returns CDR1 MNHEY and CDR2 SMNVEV (reference sequence). V lost 7 bases to trimming and J lost 5 bases; unmatched junction nucleotides: 11. The CDR3 loop spans 15 amino acids. As DNA, the CDR3 is TGTGCCAGCAACCCCACCGGGACAGGGCGGGAGACCCAGTACTTC. Translated: CASNPTGTGRETQYF.

This clone was counted only a few times. The rearrangement links TRBV10-3 to TRBJ1-1, with 11 positions matching TRBD1. After removal of 4 bases from V and 2 bases from J, the junction contained 9 bases not matched to a gene. Germline V gene sequence: CDR1 ENHRY, CDR2 SYGVKD. The CDR3 contains 17 residues. The CDR3, as DNA: TGTGCCATCAGTGTAATTGGGACAGGGGGAGTAAACACTGAAGCTTTCTTT. It specifies CAISVIGTGGVNTEAFF.

This clone was picked up a small number of times. The V and J genes are TRBV27 and TRBJ1-1; D call uncertain. The CDR3 contains 15 residues. With 4 bases removed from V and 0 bases from J, the gap between germline ends came to 12 bases. CDR1 is MNHEY and CDR2 is SMNVEV in the germline V gene (reference sequence). The CDR3 coding sequence is TGTGCCAGCAGTTACGCTCCCTTCATGAACACTGAAGCTTTCTTT. The encoded protein is CASSYAPFMNTEAFF.

V gene TRBV11-1 combines with J gene TRBJ2-3; TRBD2 agrees at 10 bases. With V trimmed by 2 bases and J by 6 bases, 8 bases remained unmatched. The CDR3 loop spans 16 amino acids. The V gene's germline CDR1 is SGHAT and CDR2 FQDESV (reference sequence). The CDR3 protein is CASSLSGGAFPDTQYF. The CDR3 DNA sequence: TGTGCCAGCAGCTTAAGCGGGGGGGCCTTTCCCGATACGCAGTATTTT.